This T cell receptor (beta chain) is from a study of response to subunit inactivated influenza vaccine listed by TCRdb under 2018. In terms of the full investigation: Deep quantitative T cell receptor repertoire profiling was used in the study to track responses to a trivalent subunit inactivated influenza vaccine. Points the paper makes about the study in general: According to the authors, only a limited number of new T cells may be recruited by each seasonal influenza vaccination.

Taken from cysteine to phenylalanine, the CDR3 has 13 residues. The only DNA kept is the CDR3, 39 bases in frame from the first base. CDR1 and CDR2, per the germline V gene, are MNHEY and SVGAGI. V lost 2 bases and J lost 10 bases, and the count of bases not matched to a germline gene is 5. Receptor libraries were prepared by RT-PCR. TCRdb shows the sequencer as Illumina HiSeq 2500. TCRdb applied fastp at Q25 and MiXCR to the public reads, then kept only in-frame beta chains. Duplicate CDR3 protein sequences are folded into a single record with the most common DNA and genes. The sample data list roughly 190,000 distinct CDR3 sequences, and 14% of these were observed just once. Jointly, the top ten make up about 28% of the sample. This clonotype occurred a few times. Its antigen is still unknown. Base qualities are not at hand, and no much larger clone is one base apart.

The receptor was derived from a man aged 45-60 years who received an inactivated influenza vaccine. Donor details come from another sample of the same person, matched by shared clones. Source: CD8+ T cells sorted from PBMCs, taken 4 to 6 days after vaccination. The V gene is TRBV6-5 and the J gene is TRBJ2-1; 7 junctional bases match TRBD2. The CDR3 region: CASSYGDYSEQFF. The nucleotides read TGTGCCAGCAGTTACGGGGACTACTCAGAGCAGTTCTTC.